A single sample gave rise to the 8 T cell receptor beta chains below, sequenced in a study of T-cell memory formation after mild COVID-19. MiXCR, run by TCRdb on the 5' RACE reads, gives a single entry per CDR3 protein. The data hold 300,000 to 400,000 distinct CDR3 sequences, with 25% to 30% observed a single time. Sequencing used PBMCs or a T cell subset sorted from them (not recorded which). The receptors were gathered from an adult woman who had mild COVID-19 (a few samples of this study predate the infection). Cell type and time point are not known.

This clonotype was picked up a small number of times. The rearrangement uses TRBV7-3 and TRBJ1-1; TRBD1 might be the D (5 bases). Trimming took 6 bases from V and 8 from J, leaving 16 bases between them. The CDR3 length is 13 residues. Germline-derived CDR1 and CDR2 are SGHTA and FQGTGA. CDR3 sequence reads: CASRYGRVEEAFF. The CDR3, as DNA: TGTGCCAGCAGGTACGGCAGGGTTGAAGAAGCTTTCTTT.

The rearrangement links TRBV12-3 or TRBV12-4 to TRBJ2-1; 9 nucleotides align to TRBD1. The CDR3 is 15 amino acids. Germline trimming cut 3 bases from V and 5 bases from J; bases unmatched to any gene: 5. The CDR3, as DNA: TGTGCCAGCAGTTTTACAGGGGGCGCCAACAATGAGCAGTTCTTC. Translated, it gives CASSFTGGANNEQFF.

This chain uses TRBV5-4 with TRBJ2-7, with D maybe TRBD2 (6 bases). The CDR3 is made up of 15 amino acids. Germline V gives CDR1 SGHNT, CDR2 YYREEE (reference sequence). Trimming left V 0 bases short and J 4 bases short, with 14 bases between. The CDR3 nucleotides are TGTGCCAGCAGCTTGGGGCTAGCGTTGCCGTACGAGCAGTACTTC. Translating gives CASSLGLALPYEQYF. The complete variable domain, with remaining parts taken from reference TRBV5-4 and TRBJ2-7, reads ETGVTQSPTHLIKTRGQQVTLRCSSQSGHNTVSWYQQALGQGPQFIFQYYREEENGRGNFPPRFSGLQFPNYSSELNVNALELDDSALYLCASSLGLALPYEQYFGPGTRLTVT.

This clonotype was found a few times. As DNA, the CDR3 is TGCAGCGTTGTCGAGGGTCCCGTCTACGAGCAGTACTTC. It codes for CSVVEGPVYEQYF. The chain employs TRBV29-1 and TRBJ2-7; D perhaps matches TRBD2 (5 bases). The CDR3 loop spans 13 amino acids. Germline V gene lookup returns CDR1 SQVTM and CDR2 ANQGSEA. With 4 bases removed from V and 3 bases from J, the gap between germline ends came to 13 bases.

The chain is built from TRBV3-1 and TRBJ2-1; the D is unclear. From germline, CDR1 is LGHDT and CDR2 YNNKEL (reference sequence). V was clipped by 1 base and J by 9 bases, with 19 bases between them. The CDR3 sequence is 16 residues long. This CDR3 is CASSQVLIGKAGEQFF. The CDR3 DNA reads TGTGCCAGCAGCCAAGTTTTGATAGGGAAGGCTGGTGAGCAGTTCTTC.

In its sample, this clonotype was seen a few times. V is TRBV20-1 and J is TRBJ1-3, with a weak D call TRBD1 (5 bases). The V end lost 6 bases, the J end lost 2 bases, and 14 bases lay between the germline ends. The CDR3 is 14 residues long. Germline V gives CDR1 DFQATT, CDR2 SNEGSKA (reference sequence). The CDR3 is CSAAPGPTGNTIYF. CDR3 DNA: TGCAGTGCAGCGCCGGGACCCACTGGAAACACCATATATTTT.

The chain couples TRBV7-9 to TRBJ1-1; the D is unclear. Between the trimmed V and J ends, which lost 1 base and 6 bases, there was a span of 12 bases. The CDR3 extends over 14 amino acids. CDR1 is SEHNR and CDR2 is FQNEAQ in the germline V gene (reference sequence). CDR3 sequence: CASSLGPGVPEAFF. CDR3 bases: TGTGCCAGCAGCTTAGGGCCAGGTGTGCCTGAAGCTTTCTTT.

The genes are TRBV20-1 and TRBJ1-3; D is ambiguous. Germline values: CDR1 DFQATT, CDR2 SNEGSKA (reference sequence). This CDR3 is 13 amino acids long. V was shortened by 3 bases and J by 2 bases, with 8 bases between the two germline ends. CDR3 in DNA: TGCAGTGCTAGTTGGGCCCCTGGAAACACCATATATTTT. Translation: CSASWAPGNTIYF.